This T cell receptor beta chain came from a study of cytomegalovirus exposure and HLA in healthy donors. Study observations and caveats: Available immune exposure information covered CMV serostatus only. Some segments of the V type, notably TRBV6-2 and TRBV6-3, were excluded as indistinguishable.

V was cut by 5 bases and J by 1 base, with 8 bases left in between. The CDR3 is made up of 13 amino acids. From germline, CDR1 is PRHDT and CDR2 FYEKMQ (reference sequence). This clone has a handful of counts. Its antigen is unknown. With 60 Vbeta and 13 Jbeta primers, the PCR was carried out. The assay was immunoSEQ multiplex PCR, and TCRdb's table has in-frame clones only and misses some. The sample consists of more than 85,000 clones, roughly 73% of them appearing once. V is TRBV13 and J is TRBJ1-1; D may be TRBD1 (6 bases). The specimen was PBMCs. The receptor was derived from a boy younger than 18 in good health and CMV-seronegative. CDR3 loop: CASSVQGNTEAFF. CDR3 in DNA: TGTGCCAGCAGCGTACAGGGGAACACTGAAGCTTTCTTT.